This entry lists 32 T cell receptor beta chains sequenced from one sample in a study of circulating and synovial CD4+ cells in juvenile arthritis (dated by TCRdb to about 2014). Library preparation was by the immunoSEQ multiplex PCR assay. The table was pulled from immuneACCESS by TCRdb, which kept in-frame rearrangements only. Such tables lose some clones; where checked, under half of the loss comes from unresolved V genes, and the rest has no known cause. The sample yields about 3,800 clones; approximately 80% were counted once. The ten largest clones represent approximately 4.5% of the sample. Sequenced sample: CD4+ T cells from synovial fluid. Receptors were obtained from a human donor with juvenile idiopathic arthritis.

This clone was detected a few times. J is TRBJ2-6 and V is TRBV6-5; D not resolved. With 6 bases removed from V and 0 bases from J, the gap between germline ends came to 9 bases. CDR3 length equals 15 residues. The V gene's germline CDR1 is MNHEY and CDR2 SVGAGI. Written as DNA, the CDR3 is TGTGCCAGCAGCCCAGTTACCTCTGGGGCCAACGTCCTGACTTTC. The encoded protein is CASSPVTSGANVLTF.

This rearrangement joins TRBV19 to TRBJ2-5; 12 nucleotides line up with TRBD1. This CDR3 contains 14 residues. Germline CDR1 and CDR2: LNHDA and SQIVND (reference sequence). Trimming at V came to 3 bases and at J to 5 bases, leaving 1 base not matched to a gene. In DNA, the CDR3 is TGTGCCAGTAGTATTGGGACAGGGGGCGAGACCCAGTACTTC. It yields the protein CASSIGTGGETQYF. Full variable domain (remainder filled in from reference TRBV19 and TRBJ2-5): DGGITQSPKYLFRKEGQNVTLSCEQNLNHDAMYWYRQDPGQGLRLIYYSQIVNDFQKGDIAEGYSVSREKKESFPLTVTSAQKNPTAFYLCASSIGTGGETQYFGPGTRLLVL.

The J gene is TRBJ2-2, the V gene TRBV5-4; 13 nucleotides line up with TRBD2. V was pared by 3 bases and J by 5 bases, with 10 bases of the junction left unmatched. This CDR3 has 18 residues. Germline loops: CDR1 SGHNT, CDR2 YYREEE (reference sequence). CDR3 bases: TGTGCCAGCAGCTCCGGACTAGCGGGAGCTTTTGGAACCGGGGAGCTGTTTTTT. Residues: CASSSGLAGAFGTGELFF. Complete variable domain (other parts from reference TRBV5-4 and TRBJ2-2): ETGVTQSPTHLIKTRGQQVTLRCSSQSGHNTVSWYQQALGQGPQFIFQYYREEENGRGNFPPRFSGLQFPNYSSELNVNALELDDSALYLCASSSGLAGAFGTGELFFGEGSRLTVL.

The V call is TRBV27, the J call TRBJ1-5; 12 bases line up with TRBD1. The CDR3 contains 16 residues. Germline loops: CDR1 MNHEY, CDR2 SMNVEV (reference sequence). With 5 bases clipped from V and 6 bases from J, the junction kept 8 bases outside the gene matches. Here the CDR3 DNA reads TGTGCCAGCAGTACAACCGGGACAGGGGGCGGTCAGCCCCAGCATTTT. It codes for CASSTTGTGGGQPQHF.

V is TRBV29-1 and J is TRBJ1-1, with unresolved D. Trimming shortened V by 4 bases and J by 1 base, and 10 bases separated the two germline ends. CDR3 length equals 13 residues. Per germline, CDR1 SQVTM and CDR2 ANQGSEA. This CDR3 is CSVVDSSNTEAFF. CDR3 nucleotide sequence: TGCAGCGTTGTAGACTCCTCGAACACTGAAGCTTTCTTT.

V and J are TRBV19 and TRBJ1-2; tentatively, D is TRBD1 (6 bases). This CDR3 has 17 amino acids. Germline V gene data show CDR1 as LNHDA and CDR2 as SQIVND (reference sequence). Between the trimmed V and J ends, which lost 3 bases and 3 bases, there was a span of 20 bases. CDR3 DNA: TGTGCCAGTAGTATTAGCGGGGGCATGAATCCCCACTATGGCTACACCTTC. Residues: CASSISGGMNPHYGYTF.

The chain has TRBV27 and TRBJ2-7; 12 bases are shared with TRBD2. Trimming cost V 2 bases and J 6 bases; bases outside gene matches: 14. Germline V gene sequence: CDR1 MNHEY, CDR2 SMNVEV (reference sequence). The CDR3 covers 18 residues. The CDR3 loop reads CASSLTGLAGMKPREQYF. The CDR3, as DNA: TGTGCCAGCAGTTTAACGGGACTAGCGGGTATGAAACCCCGCGAGCAGTACTTC.

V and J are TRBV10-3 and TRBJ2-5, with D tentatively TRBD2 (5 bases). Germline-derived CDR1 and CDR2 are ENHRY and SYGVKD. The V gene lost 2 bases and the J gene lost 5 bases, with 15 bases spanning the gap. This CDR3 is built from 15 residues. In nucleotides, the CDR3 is TGTGCCATCAGTGAGGCCGGGGTGGGTGGGGAGACCCAGTACTTC. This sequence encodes CAISEAGVGGETQYF.

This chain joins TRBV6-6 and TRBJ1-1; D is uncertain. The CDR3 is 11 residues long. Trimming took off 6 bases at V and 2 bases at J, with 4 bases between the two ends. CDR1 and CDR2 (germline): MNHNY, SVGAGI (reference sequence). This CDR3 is CASRANTEAFF. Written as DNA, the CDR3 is TGTGCCAGCAGGGCCAACACTGAAGCTTTCTTT.

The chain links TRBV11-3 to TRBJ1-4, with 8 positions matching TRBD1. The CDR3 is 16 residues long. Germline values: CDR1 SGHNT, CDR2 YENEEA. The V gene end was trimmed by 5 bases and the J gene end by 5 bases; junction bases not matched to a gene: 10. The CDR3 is CASSPGTGLPNEKLFF. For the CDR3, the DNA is TGTGCCAGCAGCCCTGGGACAGGCCTACCGAATGAAAAACTGTTTTTT.

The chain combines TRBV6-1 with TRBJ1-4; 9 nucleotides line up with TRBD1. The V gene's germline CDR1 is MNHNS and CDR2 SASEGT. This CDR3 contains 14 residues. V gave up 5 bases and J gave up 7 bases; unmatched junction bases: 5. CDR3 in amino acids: CASSRDRAAEKLFF. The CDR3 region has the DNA TGTGCCAGCAGTAGGGACAGGGCTGCTGAAAAACTGTTTTTT.

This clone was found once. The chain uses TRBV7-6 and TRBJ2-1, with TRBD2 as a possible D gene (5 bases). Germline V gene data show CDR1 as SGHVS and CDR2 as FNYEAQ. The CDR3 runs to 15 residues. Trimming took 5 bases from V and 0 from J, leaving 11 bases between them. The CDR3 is CASSRGAVSYNEQFF. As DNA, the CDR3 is TGTGCCAGCAGCCGGGGAGCGGTCTCCTACAATGAGCAGTTCTTC. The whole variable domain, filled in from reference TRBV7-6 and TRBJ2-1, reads GAGVSQSPRYKVTKRGQDVALRCDPISGHVSLYWYRQALGQGPEFLTYFNYEAQQDKSGLPNDRFSAERPEGSISTLTIQRTEQRDSAMYRCASSRGAVSYNEQFFGPGTRLTVL.

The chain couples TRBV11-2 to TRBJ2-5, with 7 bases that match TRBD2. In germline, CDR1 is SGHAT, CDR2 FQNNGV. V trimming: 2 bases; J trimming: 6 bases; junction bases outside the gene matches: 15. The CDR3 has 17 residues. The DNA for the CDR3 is TGTGCCAGCAGCTTACATTGGGGGGGGGTCGCCCTGCAGACCCAGTACTTC. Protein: CASSLHWGGVALQTQYF.

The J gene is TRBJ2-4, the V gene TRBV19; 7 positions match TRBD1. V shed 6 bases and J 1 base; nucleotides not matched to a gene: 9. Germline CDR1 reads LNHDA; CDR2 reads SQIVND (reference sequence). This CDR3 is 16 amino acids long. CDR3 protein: CASSAGDSTAKNIQYF. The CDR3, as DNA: TGTGCCAGTAGCGCTGGGGACAGCACCGCCAAAAACATTCAGTACTTC. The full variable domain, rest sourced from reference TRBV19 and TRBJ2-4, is DGGITQSPKYLFRKEGQNVTLSCEQNLNHDAMYWYRQDPGQGLRLIYYSQIVNDFQKGDIAEGYSVSREKKESFPLTVTSAQKNPTAFYLCASSAGDSTAKNIQYFGAGTRLSVL.

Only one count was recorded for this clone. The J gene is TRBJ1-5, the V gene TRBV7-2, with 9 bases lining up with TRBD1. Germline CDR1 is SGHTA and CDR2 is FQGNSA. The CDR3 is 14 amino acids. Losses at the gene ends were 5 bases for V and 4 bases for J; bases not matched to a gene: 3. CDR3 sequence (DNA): TGTGCCAGCAGCCCGACAGGGGGGAATCAGCCCCAGCATTTT. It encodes CASSPTGGNQPQHF.

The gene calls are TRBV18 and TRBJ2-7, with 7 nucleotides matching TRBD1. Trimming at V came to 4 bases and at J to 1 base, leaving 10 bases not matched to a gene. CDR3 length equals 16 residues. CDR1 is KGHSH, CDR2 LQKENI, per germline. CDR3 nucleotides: TGTGCCAGCTCACTAAAAACAGGGGAAGGTTCCTACGAGCAGTACTTC. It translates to CASSLKTGEGSYEQYF.

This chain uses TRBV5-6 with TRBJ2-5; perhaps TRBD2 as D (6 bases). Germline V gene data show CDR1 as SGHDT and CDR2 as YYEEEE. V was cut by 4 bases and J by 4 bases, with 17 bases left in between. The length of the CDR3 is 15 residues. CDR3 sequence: CASSLRVLGGETQYF. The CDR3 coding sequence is TGTGCCAGCAGCCTCCGGGTCCTCGGGGGAGAGACCCAGTACTTC.

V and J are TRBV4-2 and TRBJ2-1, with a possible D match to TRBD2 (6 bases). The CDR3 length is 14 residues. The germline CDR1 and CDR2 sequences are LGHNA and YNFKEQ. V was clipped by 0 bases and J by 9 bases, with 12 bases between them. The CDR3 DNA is TGTGCCAGCAGCCAAGATCCTCTGGGAGGTGAGCAGTTCTTC. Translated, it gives CASSQDPLGGEQFF.

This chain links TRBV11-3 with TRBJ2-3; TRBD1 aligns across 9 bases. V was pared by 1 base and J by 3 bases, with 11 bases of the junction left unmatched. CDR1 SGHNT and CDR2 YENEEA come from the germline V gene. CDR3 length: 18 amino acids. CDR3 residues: CASSLVIIGTGSTDTQYF. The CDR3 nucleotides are TGTGCCAGCAGCTTAGTAATTATTGGGACAGGGAGTACAGATACGCAGTATTTT.

The CDR3 spells CASSPGRETQYF. CDR3 DNA: TGTGCCAGCAGCCCAGGGAGGGAGACCCAGTACTTC. The gene calls are TRBV9 and TRBJ2-5; D is possibly TRBD2 (6 bases). From germline, CDR1 is SGDLS and CDR2 YYNGEE. This CDR3 contains 12 residues. The V end was cut by 4 bases, the J end by 5 bases, with 9 bases between.

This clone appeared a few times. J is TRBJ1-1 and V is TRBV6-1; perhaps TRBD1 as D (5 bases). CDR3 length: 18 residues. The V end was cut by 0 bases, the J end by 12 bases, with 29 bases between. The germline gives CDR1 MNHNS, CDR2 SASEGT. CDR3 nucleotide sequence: TGTGCCAGCAGTGAAGCGCTTCCACGGAGGGACCGGCCCTGGAATTCTTTCTTT. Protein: CASSEALPRRDRPWNSFF.

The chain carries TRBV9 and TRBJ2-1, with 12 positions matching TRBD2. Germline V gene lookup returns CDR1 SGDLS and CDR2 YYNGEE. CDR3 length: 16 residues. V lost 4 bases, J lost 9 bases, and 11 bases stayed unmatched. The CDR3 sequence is CASSSQLAGGGGEQFF. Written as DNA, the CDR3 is TGTGCCAGCAGCTCCCAACTAGCGGGAGGAGGGGGTGAGCAGTTCTTC.

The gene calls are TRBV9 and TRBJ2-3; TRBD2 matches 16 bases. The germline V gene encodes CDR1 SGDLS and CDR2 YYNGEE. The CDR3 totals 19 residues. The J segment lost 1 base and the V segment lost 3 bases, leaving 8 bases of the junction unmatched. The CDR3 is CASSAPGLAGGRGTDTQYF. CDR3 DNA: TGTGCCAGCAGCGCCCCGGGACTAGCGGGAGGGCGGGGCACAGATACGCAGTATTTT.

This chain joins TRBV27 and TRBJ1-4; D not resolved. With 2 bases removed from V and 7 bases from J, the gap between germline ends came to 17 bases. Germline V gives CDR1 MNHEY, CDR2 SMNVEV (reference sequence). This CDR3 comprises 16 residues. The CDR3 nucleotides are TGTGCCAGCAGTTTAGTAGCGGGGAGGATGCGTGAAAAACTGTTTTTT. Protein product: CASSLVAGRMREKLFF. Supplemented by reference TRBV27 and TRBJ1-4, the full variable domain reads EAQVTQNPRYLITVTGKKLTVTCSQNMNHEYMSWYRQDPGLGLRQIYYSMNVEVTDKGDVPEGYKVSRKEKRNFPLILESPSPNQTSLYFCASSLVAGRMREKLFFGSGTQLSVL.

The chain's CDR3 is CASSKRQGAGEQFF. In DNA, the CDR3 is TGTGCCAGTAGTAAGAGACAGGGAGCGGGTGAGCAGTTCTTC. The gene calls are TRBV19 and TRBJ2-1; TRBD1 is a possible D gene (7 bases). The germline V gene encodes CDR1 LNHDA and CDR2 SQIVND (reference sequence). The CDR3 has 14 residues. With 4 bases removed from V and 9 bases from J, the gap between germline ends came to 16 bases.

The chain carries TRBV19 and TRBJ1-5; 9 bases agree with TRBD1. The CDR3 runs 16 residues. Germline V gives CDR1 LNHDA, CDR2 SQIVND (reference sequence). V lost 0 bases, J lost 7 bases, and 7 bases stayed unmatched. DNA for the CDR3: TGTGCCAGTAGTATAGATTCCGGGACAGGGTACCAGCCCCAGCATTTT. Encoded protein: CASSIDSGTGYQPQHF.

CDR3 sequence (DNA): TGTGCCAGCAGCTCCAACAGCAATGGCTACACCTTC. It specifies CASSSNSNGYTF. The rearrangement uses TRBV11-3 and TRBJ1-2; the D is unclear. The V end lost 4 bases, the J end lost 6 bases, and 9 bases lay between the germline ends. Germline assignment: CDR1 SGHNT and CDR2 YENEEA. This CDR3 is 12 amino acids long.

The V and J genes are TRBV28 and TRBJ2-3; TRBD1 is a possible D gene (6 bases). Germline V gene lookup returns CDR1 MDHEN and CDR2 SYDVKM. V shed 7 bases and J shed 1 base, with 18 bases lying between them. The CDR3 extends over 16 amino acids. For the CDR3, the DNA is TGTGCCAGCATCGAGAGGCAGGGGTTGGGCACAGATACGCAGTATTTT. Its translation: CASIERQGLGTDTQYF. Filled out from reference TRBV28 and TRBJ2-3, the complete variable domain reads DVKVTQSSRYLVKRTGEKVFLECVQDMDHENMFWYRQDPGLGLRLIYFSYDVKMKEKGDIPEGYSVSREKKERFSLILESASTNQTSMYLCASIERQGLGTDTQYFGPGTRLTVL.

CDR3 coding DNA: TGTGCCATCAGTGAGTCGGGTTTAGCATCGGGGGATACGCAGTATTTT. This gives the protein CAISESGLASGDTQYF. The chain couples TRBV10-3 to TRBJ2-3; D is possibly TRBD2 (5 bases). The CDR3 has 16 residues. CDR1 ENHRY and CDR2 SYGVKD come from the germline V gene. Trimming left V 0 bases short and J 6 bases short, with 16 bases between.

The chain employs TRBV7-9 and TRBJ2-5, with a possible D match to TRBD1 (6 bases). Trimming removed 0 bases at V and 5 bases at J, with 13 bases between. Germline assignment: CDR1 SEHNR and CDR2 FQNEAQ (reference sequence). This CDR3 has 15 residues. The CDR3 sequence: CASSLAAQGPETQYF. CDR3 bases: TGTGCCAGCAGCTTAGCAGCCCAGGGGCCTGAGACCCAGTACTTC.

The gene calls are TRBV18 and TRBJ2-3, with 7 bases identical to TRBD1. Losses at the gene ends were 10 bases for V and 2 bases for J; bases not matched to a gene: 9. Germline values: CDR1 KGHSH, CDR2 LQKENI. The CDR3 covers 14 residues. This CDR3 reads CATHHRGSTDTQYF. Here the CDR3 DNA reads TGTGCCACTCATCACAGGGGTTCCACAGATACGCAGTATTTT.

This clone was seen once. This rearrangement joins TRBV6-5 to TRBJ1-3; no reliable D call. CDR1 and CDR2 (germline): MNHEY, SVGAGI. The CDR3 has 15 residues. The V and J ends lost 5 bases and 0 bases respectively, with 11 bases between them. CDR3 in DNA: TGTGCCAGCAGTCTTACTCGGGTCTCTGGAAACACCATATATTTT. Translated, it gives CASSLTRVSGNTIYF.